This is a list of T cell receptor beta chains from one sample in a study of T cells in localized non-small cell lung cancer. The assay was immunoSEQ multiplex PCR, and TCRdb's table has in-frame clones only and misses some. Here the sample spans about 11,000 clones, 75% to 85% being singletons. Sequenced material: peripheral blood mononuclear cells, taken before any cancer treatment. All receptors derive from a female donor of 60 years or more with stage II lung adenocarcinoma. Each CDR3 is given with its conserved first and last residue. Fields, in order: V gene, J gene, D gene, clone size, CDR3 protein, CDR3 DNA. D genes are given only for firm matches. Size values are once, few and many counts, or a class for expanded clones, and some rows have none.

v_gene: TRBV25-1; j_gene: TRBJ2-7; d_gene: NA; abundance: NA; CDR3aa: CASAGTVGPYEQYF; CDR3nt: TGTGCCAGCGCGGGGACAGTGGGGCCCTACGAGCAGTACTTC
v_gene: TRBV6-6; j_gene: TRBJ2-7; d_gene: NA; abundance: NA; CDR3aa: CASSLQWGVDYEQYF; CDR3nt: TGTGCCAGCAGTTTACAATGGGGGGTAGACTACGAGCAGTACTTC
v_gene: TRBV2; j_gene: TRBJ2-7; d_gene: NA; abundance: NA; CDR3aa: CASSDQGSSYEQYF; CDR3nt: TGTGCCAGCAGTGACCAAGGGAGCTCCTACGAGCAGTACTTC
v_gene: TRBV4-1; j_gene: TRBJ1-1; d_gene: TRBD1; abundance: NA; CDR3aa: CASSQSDRDKNTEAFF; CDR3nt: TGCGCCAGCAGCCAAAGTGACAGGGATAAGAACACTGAAGCTTTCTTT
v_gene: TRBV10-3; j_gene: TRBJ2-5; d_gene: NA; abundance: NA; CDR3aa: CAISVTGGPQTQYF; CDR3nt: TGTGCCATCAGTGTTACGGGGGGCCCACAGACCCAGTACTTC
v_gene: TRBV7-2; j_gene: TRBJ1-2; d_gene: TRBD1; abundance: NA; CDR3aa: CASSSPRTGYYGYTF; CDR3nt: TGTGCCAGCAGTTCGCCCCGGACAGGGTACTATGGCTACACCTTC
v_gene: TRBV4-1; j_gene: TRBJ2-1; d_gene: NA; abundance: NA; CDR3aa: CASSQWGGYYNEQFF; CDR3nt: TGCGCCAGCAGCCAATGGGGGGGCTATTACAATGAGCAGTTCTTC
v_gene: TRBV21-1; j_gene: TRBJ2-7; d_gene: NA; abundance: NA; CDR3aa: CASSTGPDYEQYF; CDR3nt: TGTGCCAGCAGCACGGGACCCGACTACGAGCAGTACTTC
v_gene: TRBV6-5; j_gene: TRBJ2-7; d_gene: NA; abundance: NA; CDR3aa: CASSPRRLSYEQYF; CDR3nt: TGTGCCAGCAGCCCTCGACGTCTCTCCTACGAGCAGTACTTC
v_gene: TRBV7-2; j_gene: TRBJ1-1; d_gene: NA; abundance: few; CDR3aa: CASSSQGGDTEAFF; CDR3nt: TGTGCCAGCAGCTCCCAAGGGGGGGACACTGAAGCTTTCTTT
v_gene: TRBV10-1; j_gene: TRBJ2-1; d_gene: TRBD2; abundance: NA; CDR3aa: CASSESGTSSHEQFF; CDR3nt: TGCGCCAGCAGTGAGTCCGGGACTAGTTCCCATGAGCAGTTCTTC